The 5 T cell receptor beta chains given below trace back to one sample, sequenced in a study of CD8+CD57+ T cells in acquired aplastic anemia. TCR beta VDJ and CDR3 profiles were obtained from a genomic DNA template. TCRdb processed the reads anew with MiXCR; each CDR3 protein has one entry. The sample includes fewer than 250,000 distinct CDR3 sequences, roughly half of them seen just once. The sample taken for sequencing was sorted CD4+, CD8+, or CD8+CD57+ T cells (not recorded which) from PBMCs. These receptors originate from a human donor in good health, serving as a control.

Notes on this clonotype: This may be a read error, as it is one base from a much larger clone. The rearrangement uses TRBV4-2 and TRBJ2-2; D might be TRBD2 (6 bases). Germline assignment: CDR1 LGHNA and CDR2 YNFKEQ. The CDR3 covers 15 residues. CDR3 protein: CASSQEDFNTGGLFF. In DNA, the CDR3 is TGTGCCAGCAGCCAAGAAGACTTCAACACCGGGGGGCTGTTTTTT.

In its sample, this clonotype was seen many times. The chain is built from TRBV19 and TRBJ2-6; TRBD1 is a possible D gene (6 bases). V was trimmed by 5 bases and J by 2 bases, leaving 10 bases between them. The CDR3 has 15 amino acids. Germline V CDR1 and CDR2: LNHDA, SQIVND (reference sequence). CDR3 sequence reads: CASSSNRAGANVLTF. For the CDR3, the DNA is TGTGCCAGTAGTTCGAACAGGGCTGGGGCCAACGTCCTGACTTTC.

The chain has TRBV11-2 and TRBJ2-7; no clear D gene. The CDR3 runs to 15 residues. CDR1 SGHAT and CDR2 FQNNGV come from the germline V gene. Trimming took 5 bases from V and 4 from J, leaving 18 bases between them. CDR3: CASSLWKDGTYEQYF. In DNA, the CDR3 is TGTGCCAGCAGCCTGTGGAAGGACGGTACTTACGAGCAGTACTTC. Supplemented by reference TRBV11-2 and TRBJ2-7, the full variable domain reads EAGVAQSPRYKIIEKRQSVAFWCNPISGHATLYWYQQILGQGPKLLIQFQNNGVVDDSQLPKDRFSAERLKGVDSTLKIQPAKLEDSAVYLCASSLWKDGTYEQYFGPGTRLTVT.

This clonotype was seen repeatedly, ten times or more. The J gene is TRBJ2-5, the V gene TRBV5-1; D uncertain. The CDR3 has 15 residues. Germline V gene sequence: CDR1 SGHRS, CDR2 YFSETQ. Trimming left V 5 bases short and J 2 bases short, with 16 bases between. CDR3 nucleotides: TGCGCCAGCAGGATGGTGAATGAGGTTCAAGAGACCCAGTACTTC. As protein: CASRMVNEVQETQYF.

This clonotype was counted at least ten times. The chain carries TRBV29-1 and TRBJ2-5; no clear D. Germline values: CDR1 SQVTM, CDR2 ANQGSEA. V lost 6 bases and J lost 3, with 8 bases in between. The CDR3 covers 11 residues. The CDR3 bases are TGCAGCGTCGCCGGCGAAGAGACCCAGTACTTC. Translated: CSVAGEETQYF.